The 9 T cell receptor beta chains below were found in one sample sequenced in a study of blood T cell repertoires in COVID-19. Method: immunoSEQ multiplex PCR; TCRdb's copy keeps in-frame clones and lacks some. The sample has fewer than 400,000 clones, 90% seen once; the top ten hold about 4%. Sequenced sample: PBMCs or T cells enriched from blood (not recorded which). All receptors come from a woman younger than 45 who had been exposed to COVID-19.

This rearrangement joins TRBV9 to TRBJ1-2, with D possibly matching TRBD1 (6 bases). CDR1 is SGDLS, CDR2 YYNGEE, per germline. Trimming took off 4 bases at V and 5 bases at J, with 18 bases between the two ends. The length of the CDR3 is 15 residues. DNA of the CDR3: TGTGCCAGCAGCCCTACCGGGGGGCCGCAATATGGCTACACCTTC. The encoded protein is CASSPTGGPQYGYTF.

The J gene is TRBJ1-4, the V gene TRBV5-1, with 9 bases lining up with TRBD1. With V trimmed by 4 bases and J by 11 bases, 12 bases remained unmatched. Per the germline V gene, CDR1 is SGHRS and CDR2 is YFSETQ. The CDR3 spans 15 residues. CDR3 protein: CASSTGRQGVWKLFF. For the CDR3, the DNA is TGCGCCAGCAGCACCGGACGACAGGGGGTTTGGAAACTGTTTTTT. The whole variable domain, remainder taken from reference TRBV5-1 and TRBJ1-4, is KAGVTQTPRYLIKTRGQQVTLSCSPISGHRSVSWYQQTPGQGLQFLFEYFSETQRNKGNFPGRFSGRQFSNSRSEMNVSTLELGDSALYLCASSTGRQGVWKLFFGSGTQLSVL.

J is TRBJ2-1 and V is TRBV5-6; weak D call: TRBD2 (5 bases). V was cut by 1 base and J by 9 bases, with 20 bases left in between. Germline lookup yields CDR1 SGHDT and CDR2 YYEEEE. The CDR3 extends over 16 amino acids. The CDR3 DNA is TGTGCCAGCAGCTTGAGGAGTGGCGGGCTATCTGGTGAGCAGTTCTTC. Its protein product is CASSLRSGGLSGEQFF.

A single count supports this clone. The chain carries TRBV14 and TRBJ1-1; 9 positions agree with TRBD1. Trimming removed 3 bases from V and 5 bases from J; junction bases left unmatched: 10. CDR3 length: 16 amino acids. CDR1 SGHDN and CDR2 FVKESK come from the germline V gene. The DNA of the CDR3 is TGTGCCAGCAGCCAGCTTGACAGGGGGAGCAGGACTGAAGCTTTCTTT. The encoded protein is CASSQLDRGSRTEAFF.

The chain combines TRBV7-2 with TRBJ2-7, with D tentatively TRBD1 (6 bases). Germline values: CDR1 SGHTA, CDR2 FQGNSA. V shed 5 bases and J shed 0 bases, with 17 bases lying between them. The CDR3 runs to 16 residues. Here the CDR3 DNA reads TGTGCCAGCAGCCCGAACGGACAGAGATTCTCCTACGAGCAGTACTTC. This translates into CASSPNGQRFSYEQYF.

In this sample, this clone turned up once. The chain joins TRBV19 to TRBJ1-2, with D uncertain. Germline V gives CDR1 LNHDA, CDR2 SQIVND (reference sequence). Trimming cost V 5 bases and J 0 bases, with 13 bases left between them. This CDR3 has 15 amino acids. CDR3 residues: CASSLDSIANYGYTF. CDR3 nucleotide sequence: TGTGCCAGTAGTTTGGATAGCATAGCTAACTATGGCTACACCTTC.

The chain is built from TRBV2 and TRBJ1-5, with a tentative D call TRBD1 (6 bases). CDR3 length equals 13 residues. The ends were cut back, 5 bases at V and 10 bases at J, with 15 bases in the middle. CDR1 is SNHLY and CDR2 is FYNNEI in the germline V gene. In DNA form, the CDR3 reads TGTGCCAGCAGTCGGACAGCCTTGGATCCCCAGCATTTT. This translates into CASSRTALDPQHF.

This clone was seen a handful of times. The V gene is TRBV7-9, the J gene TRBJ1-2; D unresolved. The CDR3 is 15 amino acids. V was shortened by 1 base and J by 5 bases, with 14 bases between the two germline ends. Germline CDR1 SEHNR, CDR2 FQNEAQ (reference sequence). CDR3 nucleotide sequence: TGTGCCAGCAGCTTAGGGCTTTCTAGAGATTATGGCTACACCTTC. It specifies CASSLGLSRDYGYTF.

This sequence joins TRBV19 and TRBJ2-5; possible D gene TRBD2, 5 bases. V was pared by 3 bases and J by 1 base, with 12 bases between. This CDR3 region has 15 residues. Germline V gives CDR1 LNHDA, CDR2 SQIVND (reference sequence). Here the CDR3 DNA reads TGTGCCAGTAGTATCCCCGGGGATTCCCAAGAGACCCAGTACTTC. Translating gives CASSIPGDSQETQYF.